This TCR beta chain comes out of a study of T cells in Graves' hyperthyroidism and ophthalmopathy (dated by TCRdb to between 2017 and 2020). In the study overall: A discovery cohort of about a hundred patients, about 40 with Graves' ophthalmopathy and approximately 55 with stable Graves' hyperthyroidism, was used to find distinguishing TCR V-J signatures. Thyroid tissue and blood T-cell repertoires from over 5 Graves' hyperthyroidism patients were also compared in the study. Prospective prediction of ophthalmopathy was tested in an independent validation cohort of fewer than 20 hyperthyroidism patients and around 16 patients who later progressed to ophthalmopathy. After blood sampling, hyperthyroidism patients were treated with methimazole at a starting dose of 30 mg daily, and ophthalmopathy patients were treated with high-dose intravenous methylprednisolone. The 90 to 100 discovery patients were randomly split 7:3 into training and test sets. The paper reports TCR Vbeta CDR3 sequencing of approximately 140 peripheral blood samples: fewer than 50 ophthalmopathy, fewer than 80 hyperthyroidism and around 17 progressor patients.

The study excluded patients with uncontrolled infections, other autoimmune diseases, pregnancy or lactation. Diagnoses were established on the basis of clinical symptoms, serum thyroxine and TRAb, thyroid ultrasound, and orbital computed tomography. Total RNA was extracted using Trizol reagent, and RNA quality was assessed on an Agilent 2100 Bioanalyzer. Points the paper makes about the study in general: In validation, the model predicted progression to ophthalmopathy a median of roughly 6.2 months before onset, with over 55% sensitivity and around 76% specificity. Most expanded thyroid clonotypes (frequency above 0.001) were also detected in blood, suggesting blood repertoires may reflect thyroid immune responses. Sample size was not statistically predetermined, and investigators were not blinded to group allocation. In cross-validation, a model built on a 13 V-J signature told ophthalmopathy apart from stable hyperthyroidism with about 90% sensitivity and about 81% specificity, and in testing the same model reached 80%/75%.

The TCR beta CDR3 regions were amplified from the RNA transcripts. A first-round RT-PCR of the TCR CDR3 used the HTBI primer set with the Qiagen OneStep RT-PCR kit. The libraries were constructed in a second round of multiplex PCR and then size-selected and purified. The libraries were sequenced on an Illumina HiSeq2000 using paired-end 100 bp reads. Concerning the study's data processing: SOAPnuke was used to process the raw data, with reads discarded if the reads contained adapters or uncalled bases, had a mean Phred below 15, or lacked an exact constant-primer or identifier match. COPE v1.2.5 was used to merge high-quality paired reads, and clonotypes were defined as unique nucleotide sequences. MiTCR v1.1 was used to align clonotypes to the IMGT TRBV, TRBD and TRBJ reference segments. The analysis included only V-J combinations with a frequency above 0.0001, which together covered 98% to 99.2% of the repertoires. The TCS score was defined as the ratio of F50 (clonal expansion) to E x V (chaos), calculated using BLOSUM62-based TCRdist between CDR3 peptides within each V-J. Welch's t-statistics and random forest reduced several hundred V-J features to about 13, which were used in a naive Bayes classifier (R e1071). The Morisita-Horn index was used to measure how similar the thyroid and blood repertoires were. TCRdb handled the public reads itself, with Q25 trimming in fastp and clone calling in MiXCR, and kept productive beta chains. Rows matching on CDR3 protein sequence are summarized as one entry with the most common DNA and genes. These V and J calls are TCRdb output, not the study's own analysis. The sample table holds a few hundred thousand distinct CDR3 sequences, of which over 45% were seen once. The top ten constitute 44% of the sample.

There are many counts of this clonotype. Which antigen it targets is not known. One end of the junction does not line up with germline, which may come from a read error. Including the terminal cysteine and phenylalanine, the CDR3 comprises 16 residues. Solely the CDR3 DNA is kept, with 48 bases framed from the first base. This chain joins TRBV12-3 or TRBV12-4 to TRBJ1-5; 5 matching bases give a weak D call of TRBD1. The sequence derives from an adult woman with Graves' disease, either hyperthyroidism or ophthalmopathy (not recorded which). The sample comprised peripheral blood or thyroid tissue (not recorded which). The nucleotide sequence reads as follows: TGTGCCGGCAGTTTAGAGTCAGGGAGGAACGGTCAGCCCCAGCATTTT. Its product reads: CAGSLESGRNGQPQHF.